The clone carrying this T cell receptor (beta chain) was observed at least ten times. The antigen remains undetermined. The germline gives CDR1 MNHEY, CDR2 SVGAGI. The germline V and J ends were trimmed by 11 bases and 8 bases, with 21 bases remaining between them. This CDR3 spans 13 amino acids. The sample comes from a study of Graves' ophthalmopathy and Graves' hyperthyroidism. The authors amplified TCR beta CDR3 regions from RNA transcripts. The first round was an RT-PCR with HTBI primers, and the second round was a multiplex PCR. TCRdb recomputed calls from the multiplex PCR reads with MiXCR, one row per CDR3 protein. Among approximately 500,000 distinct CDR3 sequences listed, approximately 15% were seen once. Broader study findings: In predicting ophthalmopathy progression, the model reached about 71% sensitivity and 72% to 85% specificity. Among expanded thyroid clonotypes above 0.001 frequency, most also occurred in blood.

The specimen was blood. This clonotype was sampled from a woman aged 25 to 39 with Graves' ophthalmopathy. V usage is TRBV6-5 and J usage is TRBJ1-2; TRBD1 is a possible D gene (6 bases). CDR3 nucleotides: TGTGCCTCCAAAGACAGGAATACGGGCGGCTACACCTTC. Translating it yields CASKDRNTGGYTF.